These 32 T cell receptor beta chains were all obtained from the same sample, sequenced in a study of blood T cell repertoires in COVID-19. Profiling relied on immunoSEQ multiplex PCR, and the TCRdb table lists in-frame clones only, not all of them. The table includes approximately 70,000 clones, about 87% detected once. Sample: peripheral blood. The receptors derive from a woman aged 70 to 79 with acute or convalescent COVID-19.

The chain has TRBV6-2 or TRBV6-3 and TRBJ1-4; no reliable D call. The V and J ends lost 3 bases and 3 bases respectively, with 29 bases between them. Germline CDR1 is MNHEY and CDR2 is SVGEGT. The CDR3 sequence is 21 residues long. Here the CDR3 reads CASSYNPRSNGILAANEKLFF. The CDR3 DNA sequence: TGTGCCAGCAGTTATAACCCTCGATCAAATGGGATCCTAGCAGCTAATGAAAAACTGTTTTTT.

This clone occurred once. The chain recombines TRBV5-5 with TRBJ2-2; weak D call: TRBD1 (5 bases). The V end was cut by 5 bases, the J end by 5 bases, with 10 bases between. Germline values: CDR1 SGHKS, CDR2 YYEKEE (reference sequence). The CDR3 extends over 13 amino acids. CDR3 nucleotide sequence: TGTGCCAGCAGGTATCCAGGGACCGGGGAGCTGTTTTTT. It is translated as CASRYPGTGELFF.

The chain recombines TRBV18 with TRBJ1-1; D uncertain. This CDR3 is built from 17 residues. Between the trimmed V and J ends, which lost 2 bases and 4 bases, there was a span of 20 bases. The V gene's germline CDR1 is KGHSH and CDR2 LQKENI. CDR3 DNA: TGTGCCAGCTCACCAAGATTGTCCCAGGCTCACCTCACTGAAGCTTTCTTT. Translation: CASSPRLSQAHLTEAFF. Based on the CDR3 plus reference TRBV18 and TRBJ1-1, the full variable domain is NAGVMQNPRHLVRRRGQEARLRCSPMKGHSHVYWYRQLPEEGLKFMVYLQKENIIDESGMPKERFSAEFPKEGPSILRIQQVVRGDSAAYFCASSPRLSQAHLTEAFFGQGTRLTVV.

The chain combines TRBV6-4 with TRBJ2-6; TRBD1 matches at 11 bases. The germline CDR1 and CDR2 sequences are MRHNA and SNTAGT. The V gene end was trimmed by 4 bases and the J gene end by 2 bases; junction bases not matched to a gene: 7. This CDR3 spans 18 amino acids. The CDR3 reads CASSASGQGVTGANVLTF. The CDR3 DNA reads as TGTGCCAGCAGTGCCTCGGGACAGGGGGTAACTGGGGCCAACGTCCTGACTTTC.

This chain connects TRBV5-4 to TRBJ1-1; the D is unclear. This CDR3 region has 12 residues. CDR1 is SGHNT and CDR2 is YYREEE in the germline V gene (reference sequence). V was cut by 6 bases and J by 1 base, with 7 bases left in between. CDR3 in DNA: TGTGCCAGCACCTCCCGGAACACTGAAGCTTTCTTT. The encoded protein is CASTSRNTEAFF.

The chain is built from TRBV18 and TRBJ1-5, with 7 bases lining up with TRBD1. V was clipped by 4 bases and J by 3 bases; unmatched bases: 3. In germline, CDR1 is KGHSH, CDR2 LQKENI. CDR3 size: 14 residues. CDR3 sequence reads: CASSHGQVNQPQHF. Here the CDR3 DNA reads TGTGCCAGCTCACACGGACAGGTCAATCAGCCCCAGCATTTT. The full variable domain, in which reference TRBV18 and TRBJ1-5 provide the parts outside the CDR3, is NAGVMQNPRHLVRRRGQEARLRCSPMKGHSHVYWYRQLPEEGLKFMVYLQKENIIDESGMPKERFSAEFPKEGPSILRIQQVVRGDSAAYFCASSHGQVNQPQHFGDGTRLSIL.

This chain links TRBV13 with TRBJ1-1; no reliable D call. CDR1 and CDR2 (germline): PRHDT, FYEKMQ (reference sequence). V dropped 4 bases and J dropped 4 bases, with 19 bases sitting between them. The CDR3 covers 16 residues. In DNA, the CDR3 is TGTGCCAGCAGCTACCTAGAAGAGGGAGGAACCACTGAAGCTTTCTTT. Residues: CASSYLEEGGTTEAFF.

The V gene is TRBV5-6, the J gene TRBJ2-3, with 8 positions matching TRBD2. With 6 bases clipped from V and 2 bases from J, the junction kept 11 bases outside the gene matches. This CDR3 spans 16 amino acids. The germline V gene encodes CDR1 SGHDT and CDR2 YYEEEE. The CDR3 loop reads CASNHGGTRLTDTQYF. CDR3 nucleotide sequence: TGTGCCAGCAACCACGGCGGGACTAGACTCACAGATACGCAGTATTTT. Full variable domain (remainder filled in from reference TRBV5-6 and TRBJ2-3): DAGVTQSPTHLIKTRGQQVTLRCSPKSGHDTVSWYQQALGQGPQFIFQYYEEEERQRGNFPDRFSGHQFPNYSSELNVNALLLGDSALYLCASNHGGTRLTDTQYFGPGTRLTVL.

The V and J genes are TRBV25-1 and TRBJ1-4, with D perhaps TRBD1 (6 bases). Germline CDR1 reads MGHDK; CDR2 reads SYGVNS. V lost 1 base, J lost 4 bases, and 10 bases lay in between. The CDR3 covers 15 residues. Written as DNA, the CDR3 is TGTGCCAGCAGTGAATGGACAGATTTTAATGAAAAACTGTTTTTT. Protein: CASSEWTDFNEKLFF.

This chain connects TRBV5-6 to TRBJ1-1; 10 bases are shared with TRBD1. Germline CDR1 and CDR2: SGHDT and YYEEEE. Trimming at V came to 0 bases and at J to 3 bases, leaving 5 bases not matched to a gene. The length of the CDR3 is 16 residues. CDR3 amino acids: CASSLALGTGDTEAFF. The CDR3 region has the DNA TGTGCCAGCAGCTTGGCGCTCGGGACAGGGGACACTGAAGCTTTCTTT.

This clone was detected only once. This rearrangement joins TRBV6-1 to TRBJ1-5; D is undetermined. Trimming removed 2 bases from V and 5 bases from J, with 7 bases in between. The CDR3 runs 13 residues. CDR1 and CDR2 from the germline V gene are MNHNS and SASEGT. DNA for the CDR3: TGTGCCAGCAGTGAACGCCGCGATCAGCCCCAGCATTTT. It encodes CASSERRDQPQHF.

The chain couples TRBV2 to TRBJ2-1, with D maybe TRBD1 (6 bases). The germline V gene has CDR1 SNHLY and CDR2 FYNNEI. The CDR3 sequence is 13 residues long. V was shortened by 8 bases and J by 2 bases, with 10 bases between the two germline ends. Written as DNA, the CDR3 is TGTGCCAGCCACAGGGACCCCTACAATGAGCAGTTCTTC. Amino acids: CASHRDPYNEQFF.

The J gene is TRBJ1-1, the V gene TRBV7-3; 8 nucleotides line up with TRBD1. CDR1 is SGHTA and CDR2 is FQGTGA in the germline V gene. The length of the CDR3 is 13 residues. V shed 4 bases, J shed 12 bases, and the junction held 10 bases outside the gene matches. DNA of the CDR3: TGTGCCAGCAGCTCGCGGGGAGGGACAGGACCTTTCTTT. Encoded protein: CASSSRGGTGPFF.

The chain joins TRBV15 to TRBJ1-5, with D unclear. Germline loops: CDR1 LNHNV, CDR2 YYDKDF (reference sequence). The V and J ends lost 3 bases and 6 bases respectively, with 12 bases between them. The CDR3 consists of 14 residues. The CDR3 sequence: CATSRWGGIQPQHF. DNA for the CDR3: TGTGCCACCAGCAGGTGGGGAGGAATTCAGCCCCAGCATTTT.

This chain connects TRBV5-4 to TRBJ2-1; no clear D gene. CDR1 and CDR2 (germline): SGHNT, YYREEE (reference sequence). Deletions cut 3 bases from V and 8 bases from J, with 18 bases between. This CDR3 is built from 15 residues. CDR3 sequence reads: CASSSREVLNDEQFF. The CDR3 DNA is TGTGCCAGCAGCTCTCGTGAGGTATTGAATGATGAGCAGTTCTTC.

This clone was seen a handful of times. The chain is built from TRBV28 and TRBJ2-7; tentatively, D is TRBD2 (6 bases). V gave up 6 bases and J gave up 5 bases, with 14 bases separating them. Germline V CDR1 and CDR2: MDHEN, SYDVKM. The CDR3 contains 13 residues. CDR3 residues: CASRPGGEHEQYF. CDR3 DNA sequence: TGTGCCAGCAGGCCCGGAGGGGAGCACGAGCAGTACTTC. Drawing the rest from reference TRBV28 and TRBJ2-7, the complete variable domain is DVKVTQSSRYLVKRTGEKVFLECVQDMDHENMFWYRQDPGLGLRLIYFSYDVKMKEKGDIPEGYSVSREKKERFSLILESASTNQTSMYLCASRPGGEHEQYFGPGTRLTVT.

As concerns this clone: Distinct nucleotide sequences in the sample also encode this CDR3. This rearrangement joins TRBV19 to TRBJ1-5, with a possible D match to TRBD1 (6 bases). The V gene's germline CDR1 is LNHDA and CDR2 SQIVND (reference sequence). V lost 3 bases, J lost 1 base, and 7 bases lay in between. The CDR3 extends over 14 amino acids. The CDR3 nucleotides are TGTGCCAGTAGTATTCAGGGGAGCAATCAGCCCCAGCATTTT. Translation gives CASSIQGSNQPQHF.

This clone was seen more than once but under ten times. The J gene is TRBJ1-1, the V gene TRBV12-3 or TRBV12-4; D not certain. The CDR3 length is 12 residues. The V end lost 6 bases, the J end lost 11 bases, and 16 bases lay between the germline ends. CDR3 sequence: CASRLLGDRAFF. CDR3 DNA sequence: TGTGCCAGCAGGCTACTCGGGGATCGGGCTTTCTTT.

The J gene is TRBJ1-5, the V gene TRBV12-5, with 8 bases fitting TRBD1. The CDR3 is 14 residues long. Germline-derived CDR1 and CDR2 are LGHNT and FRNRAP. J lost 5 bases, V lost 0 bases, and 0 bases had no gene match. The CDR3 spells CASGLVQGDQPQHF. The CDR3 DNA follows: TGTGCTAGTGGTTTGGTACAGGGGGATCAGCCCCAGCATTTT.

The sample holds one count of this clone. The J gene is TRBJ1-2, the V gene TRBV15, with a tentative D call TRBD1 (5 bases). This CDR3 has 13 amino acids. Germline V lookup: CDR1 LNHNV, CDR2 YYDKDF (reference sequence). Trimming shortened V by 0 bases and J by 10 bases, and 12 bases separated the two germline ends. CDR3 residues: CATSRDHEGAYTF. CDR3 nucleotide sequence: TGTGCCACCAGCAGAGATCATGAAGGGGCCTACACCTTC.

This chain connects TRBV7-8 to TRBJ1-3; unclear D gene. Germline values: CDR1 SGHVS, CDR2 FQNEAQ. With 5 bases removed from V and 0 bases from J, the gap between germline ends came to 5 bases. The CDR3 is made up of 13 amino acids. CDR3 nucleotide sequence: TGTGCCAGCAGCCCTCCCTCTGGAAACACCATATATTTT. It is translated as CASSPPSGNTIYF.

The chain uses TRBV7-2 and TRBJ1-1; perhaps TRBD1 as D (6 bases). The CDR3 covers 15 residues. The ends were cut back, 2 bases at V and 0 bases at J, with 10 bases in the middle. The V gene's germline CDR1 is SGHTA and CDR2 FQGNSA. CDR3 in DNA: TGTGCCAGCAGCTTATATGAGGGGGTGAACACTGAAGCTTTCTTT. Encoded protein: CASSLYEGVNTEAFF.

This clone showed up just a few times. The rearrangement joins TRBV6-5 to TRBJ1-5; D gene uncertain. From germline, CDR1 is MNHEY and CDR2 SVGAGI. The CDR3 is 15 amino acids. The V and J ends lost 7 bases and 4 bases respectively, with 17 bases between them. The CDR3 DNA reads as TGTGCCAGCAAACAACTAGGACGGGAGAATCAGCCCCAGCATTTT. The encoded protein is CASKQLGRENQPQHF.

This rearrangement joins TRBV11-1 to TRBJ2-3; possibly TRBD1 for D (6 bases). CDR1 SGHAT and CDR2 FQDESV come from the germline V gene (reference sequence). The length of the CDR3 is 14 residues. The V end was cut by 5 bases, the J end by 6 bases, with 15 bases between. The DNA of the CDR3 is TGTGCCAGCAGCAACCGGGACACTGGGGATACGCAGTATTTT. It specifies CASSNRDTGDTQYF.

The gene calls are TRBV28 and TRBJ2-7; 9 positions match TRBD1. J was trimmed by 1 base and V by 6 bases; bases with no gene match: 7. The CDR3 is made up of 15 amino acids. CDR1 is MDHEN and CDR2 is SYDVKM in the germline V gene. Here the CDR3 DNA reads TGTGCCAGCAGAACCCCCGGGACAGGGTCCTACGAGCAGTACTTC. Translating it yields CASRTPGTGSYEQYF.

The genes are TRBV2 and TRBJ1-4; 8 nucleotides match TRBD1. The trim removed 4 bases at V and 8 bases at J, leaving 9 bases unmatched. Per the germline V gene, CDR1 is SNHLY and CDR2 is FYNNEI. The CDR3 is 15 residues long. CDR3 protein: CASSVFTGGGEKLFF. In nucleotides, the CDR3 is TGTGCCAGCAGTGTCTTTACAGGGGGTGGCGAAAAACTGTTTTTT.

The chain combines TRBV7-2 with TRBJ1-4; TRBD1 might be the D (6 bases). The CDR3 consists of 16 residues. Trimming stripped 5 bases from V and 0 bases from J, with 13 bases between. Germline-derived CDR1 and CDR2 are SGHTA and FQGNSA. The CDR3 here is CASSPHNRATNEKLFF. Written as DNA, the CDR3 is TGTGCCAGCAGCCCACACAACAGGGCAACTAATGAAAAACTGTTTTTT.

This rearrangement joins TRBV19 to TRBJ1-1; D may be TRBD1 (6 bases). Trimming took off 7 bases at V and 5 bases at J, with 17 bases between the two ends. Germline CDR1 reads LNHDA; CDR2 reads SQIVND (reference sequence). This CDR3 region has 14 residues. As DNA, the CDR3 is TGTGCCAGTACCTTAGGGGGAGAGAGTACTGAAGCTTTCTTT. Translating it yields CASTLGGESTEAFF.

V is TRBV6-2 or TRBV6-3 and J is TRBJ2-1; a possible D gene is TRBD1 (6 bases). From germline, CDR1 is MNHEY and CDR2 SVGEGT. This CDR3 is 16 amino acids long. The ends were cut back, 6 bases at V and 2 bases at J, with 17 bases in the middle. DNA of the CDR3: TGTGCCAGCAGCATCCAACAGGGTGGCCCCTACAATGAGCAGTTCTTC. Encoded protein: CASSIQQGGPYNEQFF.

This sequence joins TRBV19 and TRBJ1-4; 8 positions match TRBD1. This CDR3 comprises 14 residues. The trim removed 6 bases at V and 8 bases at J, leaving 8 bases unmatched. Germline assignment: CDR1 LNHDA and CDR2 SQIVND (reference sequence). The CDR3 spells CASRTDRVNEKLFF. In nucleotides, the CDR3 is TGTGCCAGTAGAACGGACAGGGTAAACGAAAAACTGTTTTTT.

The chain couples TRBV28 to TRBJ2-5; 11 nucleotides align to TRBD1. V was pared by 3 bases and J by 12 bases, with 18 bases of the junction left unmatched. The CDR3 runs 17 residues. Germline values: CDR1 MDHEN, CDR2 SYDVKM. CDR3 region: CASSFLKPPGQGVPKYF. CDR3 DNA sequence: TGTGCCAGCAGTTTTCTCAAGCCCCCGGGACAGGGGGTACCCAAGTACTTC. Full variable domain (rest looked up from reference TRBV28 and TRBJ2-5): DVKVTQSSRYLVKRTGEKVFLECVQDMDHENMFWYRQDPGLGLRLIYFSYDVKMKEKGDIPEGYSVSREKKERFSLILESASTNQTSMYLCASSFLKPPGQGVPKYFGPGTRLLVL.

The rearrangement links TRBV7-8 to TRBJ1-6, with a weak D call TRBD1 (5 bases). The CDR3 extends over 17 amino acids. Trimming pared 5 bases from V and 7 bases from J, leaving 21 bases between. Germline CDR1 and CDR2: SGHVS and FQNEAQ. The CDR3: CASSPMTRGGWNSPLHF. The CDR3 region has the DNA TGTGCCAGCAGCCCCATGACAAGGGGCGGATGGAATTCACCCCTCCACTTT.